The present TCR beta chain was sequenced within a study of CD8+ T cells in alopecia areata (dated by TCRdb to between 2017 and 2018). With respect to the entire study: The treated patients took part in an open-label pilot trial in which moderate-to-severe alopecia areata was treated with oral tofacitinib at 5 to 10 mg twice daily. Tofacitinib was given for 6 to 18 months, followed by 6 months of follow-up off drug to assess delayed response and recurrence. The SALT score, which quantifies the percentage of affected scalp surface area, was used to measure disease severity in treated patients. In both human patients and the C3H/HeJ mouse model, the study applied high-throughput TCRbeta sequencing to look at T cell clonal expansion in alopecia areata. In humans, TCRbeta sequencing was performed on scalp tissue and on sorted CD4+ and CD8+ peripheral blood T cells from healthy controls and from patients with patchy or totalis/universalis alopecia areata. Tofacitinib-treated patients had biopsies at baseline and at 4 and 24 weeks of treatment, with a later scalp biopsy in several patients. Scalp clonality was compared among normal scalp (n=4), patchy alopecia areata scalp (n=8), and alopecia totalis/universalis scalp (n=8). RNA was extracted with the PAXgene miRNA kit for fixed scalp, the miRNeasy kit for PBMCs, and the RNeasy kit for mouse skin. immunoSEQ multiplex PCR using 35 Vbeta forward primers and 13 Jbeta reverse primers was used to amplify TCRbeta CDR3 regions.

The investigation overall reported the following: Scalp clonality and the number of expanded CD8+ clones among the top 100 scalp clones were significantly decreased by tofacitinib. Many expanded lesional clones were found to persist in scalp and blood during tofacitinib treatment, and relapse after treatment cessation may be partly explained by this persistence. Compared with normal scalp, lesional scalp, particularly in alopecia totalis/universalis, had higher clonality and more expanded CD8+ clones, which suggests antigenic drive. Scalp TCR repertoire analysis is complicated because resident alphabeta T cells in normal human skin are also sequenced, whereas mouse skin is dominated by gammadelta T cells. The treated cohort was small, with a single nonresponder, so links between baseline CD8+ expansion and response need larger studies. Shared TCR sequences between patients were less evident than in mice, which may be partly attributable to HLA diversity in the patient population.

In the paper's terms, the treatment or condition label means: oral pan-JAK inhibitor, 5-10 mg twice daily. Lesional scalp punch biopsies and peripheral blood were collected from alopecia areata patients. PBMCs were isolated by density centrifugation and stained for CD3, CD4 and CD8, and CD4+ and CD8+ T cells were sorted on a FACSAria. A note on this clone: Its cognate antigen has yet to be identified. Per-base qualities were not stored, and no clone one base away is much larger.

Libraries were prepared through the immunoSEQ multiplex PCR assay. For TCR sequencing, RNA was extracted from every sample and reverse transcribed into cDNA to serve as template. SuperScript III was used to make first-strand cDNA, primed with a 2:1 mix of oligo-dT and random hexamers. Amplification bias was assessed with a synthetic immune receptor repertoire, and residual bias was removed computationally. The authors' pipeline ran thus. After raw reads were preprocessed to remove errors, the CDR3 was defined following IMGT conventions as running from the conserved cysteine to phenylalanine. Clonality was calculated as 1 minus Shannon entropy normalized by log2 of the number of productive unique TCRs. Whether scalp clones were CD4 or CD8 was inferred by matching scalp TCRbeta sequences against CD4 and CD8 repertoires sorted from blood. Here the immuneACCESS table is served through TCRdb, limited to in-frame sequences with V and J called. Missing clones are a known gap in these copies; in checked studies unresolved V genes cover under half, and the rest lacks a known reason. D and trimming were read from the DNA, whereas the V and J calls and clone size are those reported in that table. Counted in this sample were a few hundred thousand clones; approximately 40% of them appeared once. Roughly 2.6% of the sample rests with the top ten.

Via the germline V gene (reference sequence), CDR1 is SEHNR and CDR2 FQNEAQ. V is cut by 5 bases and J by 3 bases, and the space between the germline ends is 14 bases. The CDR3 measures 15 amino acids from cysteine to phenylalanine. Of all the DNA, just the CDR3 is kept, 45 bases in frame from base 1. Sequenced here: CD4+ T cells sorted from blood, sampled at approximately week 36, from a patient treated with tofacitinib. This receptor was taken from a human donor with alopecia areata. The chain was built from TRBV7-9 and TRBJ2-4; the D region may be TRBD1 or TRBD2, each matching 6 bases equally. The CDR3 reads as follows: CASSRGDGIKNIQYF. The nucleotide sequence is TGTGCCAGCAGCAGGGGGGACGGAATCAAAAACATTCAGTACTTC.